These 16 T cell receptor beta chains share one sample of origin, sequenced in a study of T-cell memory formation after mild COVID-19. MiXCR, run by TCRdb on the 5' RACE reads, gives a single entry per CDR3 protein. The repertoire holds 360,000 or so distinct CDR3 sequences, under 30% seen once, with roughly 14% in the top ten. The sequenced sample was PBMCs or a T cell subset sorted from them (not recorded which). The source is an adult woman who had mild COVID-19 (a few samples of this study predate the infection). Cell type and time point are not known.

The gene calls are TRBV9 and TRBJ1-5; the D is unclear. The CDR3 is 13 amino acids. V was trimmed by 1 base and J by 5 bases, leaving 7 bases between them. Germline V lookup: CDR1 SGDLS, CDR2 YYNGEE. The CDR3 nucleotides are TGTGCCAGCAGCGTAAGTAGTGATCAGCCCCAGCATTTT. Its translation: CASSVSSDQPQHF. The variable domain in full, completed from reference TRBV9 and TRBJ1-5, reads DSGVTQTPKHLITATGQRVTLRCSPRSGDLSVYWYQQSLDQGLQFLIQYYNGEERAKGNILERFSAQQFPDLHSELNLSSLELGDSALYFCASSVSSDQPQHFGDGTRLSIL.

The table lists this clonotype with a few counts. The chain employs TRBV10-3 and TRBJ2-5, with TRBD1 identical over 7 bases. Germline V gives CDR1 ENHRY, CDR2 SYGVKD. CDR3 size: 16 residues. V was clipped by 7 bases and J by 0 bases; unmatched bases: 11. CDR3 protein: CAIKGASRGYQETQYF. The CDR3 DNA is TGTGCCATCAAAGGTGCTAGCAGGGGGTACCAAGAGACCCAGTACTTC.

This clonotype is a singleton in its sample. This sequence joins TRBV6-5 and TRBJ1-1; D unresolved. The CDR3 runs 14 residues. Deletions cut 6 bases from V and 1 base from J, with 12 bases between. Looked up from germline, CDR1 is MNHEY and CDR2 is SVGAGI. The CDR3 loop is CASSPFGRNTEAFF. CDR3 nucleotides: TGTGCCAGCAGCCCCTTTGGTAGGAACACTGAAGCTTTCTTT.

This clonotype was counted only a few times. The chain joins TRBV5-1 to TRBJ2-6; no definite D call. The V and J ends lost 3 bases and 0 bases respectively, with 13 bases between them. This CDR3 spans 17 amino acids. Germline lookup yields CDR1 SGHRS and CDR2 YFSETQ. CDR3 bases: TGCGCCAGCAGCTCCCGTTCTGGGTCCTCTGGGGCCAACGTCCTGACTTTC. It yields the protein CASSSRSGSSGANVLTF.

The DNA for the CDR3 is TGCGCCAGCAGCCAAGATCGGTCCGAGACCCAGTACTTC. This translates into CASSQDRSETQYF. This chain links TRBV4-1 with TRBJ2-5; D is undetermined. V was cut by 0 bases and J by 5 bases, with 7 bases left in between. This CDR3 spans 13 amino acids. The germline V gene has CDR1 MGHRA and CDR2 YSYEKL.

This clonotype was detected once. V gene TRBV20-1 combines with J gene TRBJ2-4; 13 bases agree with TRBD2. This CDR3 contains 13 residues. Germline V lookup: CDR1 DFQATT, CDR2 SNEGSKA (reference sequence). The V and J ends lost 5 bases and 8 bases, in that order; junction bases with no gene match: 3. Here the CDR3 reads CSAGLAGAYIQYF. CDR3 sequence (DNA): TGCAGTGCTGGACTAGCGGGAGCGTACATTCAGTACTTC.

There are a few counts of this clonotype. This CDR3 reads CAVLKMDSNYGYTF. The CDR3, as DNA: TGTGCCGTTTTAAAGATGGACAGTAACTATGGCTACACCTTC. V and J are TRBV28 and TRBJ1-2; D is perhaps TRBD1 (6 bases). The CDR3 has 14 residues. Trimming took 11 bases from V and 1 from J, leaving 17 bases between them. The germline gives CDR1 MDHEN, CDR2 SYDVKM.

The chain carries TRBV6-1 and TRBJ2-2; the D gene is possibly TRBD1 (6 bases). Trimming took off 4 bases at V and 12 bases at J, with 18 bases between the two ends. Germline V gene data show CDR1 as MNHNS and CDR2 as SASEGT. There are 14 residues in the CDR3. The CDR3 loop is CASSVSTGNSKLFF. The CDR3 DNA sequence: TGTGCCAGCAGTGTCTCCACAGGGAACTCGAAGCTGTTTTTT.

The chain recombines TRBV24-1 with TRBJ2-3; possibly TRBD1 or TRBD2 for D (5 bases each). Trimming pared 6 bases from V and 6 bases from J, leaving 12 bases between. Germline-derived CDR1 and CDR2 are KGHDR and SFDVKD. There are 13 residues in the CDR3. Here the CDR3 reads CATSTPGLDTQYF. CDR3 coding DNA: TGTGCCACCAGTACCCCGGGGCTCGATACGCAGTATTTT.

Only a few counts were recorded for this clonotype. The chain employs TRBV10-3 and TRBJ2-1, with TRBD2 as a possible D gene (6 bases). The V gene's germline CDR1 is ENHRY and CDR2 SYGVKD. V was cut by 3 bases and J by 9 bases, with 18 bases left in between. The CDR3 has 15 residues. The CDR3 reads CAISDFRIGSSEQFF. As DNA, the CDR3 is TGTGCCATCAGTGACTTCCGCATCGGGAGTAGTGAGCAGTTCTTC.

The chain couples TRBV6-5 to TRBJ2-3; D uncertain. V was pared by 4 bases and J by 10 bases, with 9 bases between. Germline V lookup: CDR1 MNHEY, CDR2 SVGAGI. This CDR3 spans 11 amino acids. CDR3 bases: TGTGCCAGCAGTTCCCCACGAGCGCAGTATTTT. Translating gives CASSSPRAQYF.

On this clonotype: One end of the junction fails to match germline, which may point to a read error. V and J are TRBV24-1 and TRBJ2-1; TRBD1 is a possible D gene (6 bases). This CDR3 has 13 residues. Germline-derived CDR1 and CDR2 are KGHDR and SFDVKD. As DNA, the CDR3 is TGTGCCACCAGTGATGAGGTAGGGGGTCGGGCGGTCTTC. This encodes CATSDEVGGRAVF.

There are a few counts of this clonotype. V and J are TRBV6-2 or TRBV6-3 and TRBJ2-6, with D maybe TRBD1 (5 bases). Looked up from germline, CDR1 is MNHEY and CDR2 is SVGEGT. Trimming removed 2 bases at V and 1 base at J, with 15 bases between. This CDR3 region has 18 residues. CDR3 residues: CASSYGVRGTSGANVLTF. The DNA of the CDR3 is TGTGCCAGCAGTTACGGGGTAAGGGGAACGTCTGGGGCCAACGTCCTGACTTTC.

This clonotype was found many times. The gene calls are TRBV7-6 and TRBJ2-7; 7 nucleotides align to TRBD2. Germline loops: CDR1 SGHVS, CDR2 FNYEAQ. CDR3 length: 15 residues. Losses at the gene ends were 4 bases for V and 5 bases for J; bases not matched to a gene: 11. CDR3 in amino acids: CASSSLAGPADEQYF. In nucleotides, the CDR3 is TGTGCCAGCAGCTCCTTAGCGGGTCCGGCCGACGAGCAGTACTTC.

The chain recombines TRBV6-1 with TRBJ1-1; maybe TRBD1 (5 bases). Deletions cut 3 bases from V and 3 bases from J, with 14 bases between. The CDR3 spans 15 residues. The V gene's germline CDR1 is MNHNS and CDR2 SASEGT. Written as DNA, the CDR3 is TGTGCCAGCAGTGAGTACGGGGGGAGGGACACTGAAGCTTTCTTT. Its protein is CASSEYGGRDTEAFF.

The chain combines TRBV7-9 with TRBJ2-7; D call uncertain. The CDR3 runs to 11 residues. Deletions cut 8 bases from V and 7 bases from J, with 12 bases between. CDR1 is SEHNR, CDR2 FQNEAQ, per germline (reference sequence). CDR3 loop: CASRGVKEQYF. CDR3 nucleotide sequence: TGTGCCAGCCGCGGTGTGAAGGAGCAGTACTTC. The variable domain in full, with the rest retrieved from reference TRBV7-9 and TRBJ2-7, is DTGVSQNPRHKITKRGQNVTFRCDPISEHNRLYWYRQTLGQGPEFLTYFQNEAQLEKSRLLSDRFSAERPKGSFSTLEIQRTEQGDSAMYLCASRGVKEQYFGPGTRLTVT.